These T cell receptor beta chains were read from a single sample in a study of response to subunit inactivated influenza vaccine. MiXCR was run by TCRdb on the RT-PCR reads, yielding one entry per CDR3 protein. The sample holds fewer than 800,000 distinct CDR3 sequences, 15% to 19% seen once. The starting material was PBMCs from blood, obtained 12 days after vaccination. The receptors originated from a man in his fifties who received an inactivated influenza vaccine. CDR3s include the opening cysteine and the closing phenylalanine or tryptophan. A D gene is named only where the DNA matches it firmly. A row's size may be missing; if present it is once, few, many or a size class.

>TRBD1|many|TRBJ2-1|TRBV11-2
TGTGCCAGCAGCTCCGGGACAGGGGCATTCGGCAATGAGCAGTTCTTC
CASSSGTGAFGNEQFF
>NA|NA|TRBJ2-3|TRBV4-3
TGCGCCAGCAGCCAAGACGAGGGCCTCTCCACAGATACGCAGTATTTT
CASSQDEGLSTDTQYF
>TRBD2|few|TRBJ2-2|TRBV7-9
TGTGCCAGCAGTAGTACTAGCGCCAACACCGGGGAGCTGTTTTTT
CASSSTSANTGELFF
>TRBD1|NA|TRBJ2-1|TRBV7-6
TGTGCCAGCAGCTTCGGGACAGGCTCAGGGGATGAGCAGTTCTTC
CASSFGTGSGDEQFF
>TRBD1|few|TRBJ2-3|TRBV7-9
TGTGCCAGCAGCTTGACGGGACAGGCAACAGATACGCAGTATTTT
CASSLTGQATDTQYF
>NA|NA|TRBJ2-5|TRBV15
TGTGCCACGAACCCCGGGACCACCTCCCAAGAGACCCAGTACTTC
CATNPGTTSQETQYF
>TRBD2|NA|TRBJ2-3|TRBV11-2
TGTGCCAGCAGCTTAGTGGGGACTAGCGGCAACACAGATACGCAGTATTTT
CASSLVGTSGNTDTQYF
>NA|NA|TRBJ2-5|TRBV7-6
TGTGCCAGCAGCCCCTTATCCGGGACCGGGGGCCAAGAGACCCAGTACTTC
CASSPLSGTGGQETQYF
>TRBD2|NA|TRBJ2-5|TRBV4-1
TGCGCCAGCAGCCAAGTACCCCTGGGCGGGGGGCCGGTTAATCGAGAGACCCAGTACTTC
CASSQVPLGGGPVNRETQYF
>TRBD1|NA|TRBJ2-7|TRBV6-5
TGTGCCAGCAGTTACTCACTTGGACAGGGGGCTAGGAGCTCCTACGAGCAGTACTTC
CASSYSLGQGARSSYEQYF
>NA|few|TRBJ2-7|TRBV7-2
TGTGCCAGCAGCTTCCGTCGCACCCCCTACGAGCAGTACTTC
CASSFRRTPYEQYF
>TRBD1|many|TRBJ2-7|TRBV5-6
TGTGCCAGCAGCTATCCAGGGGGCGGCGACGAGCAGTACTTC
CASSYPGGGDEQYF
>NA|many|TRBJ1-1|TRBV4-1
TGCGCCAGCAGCCAAGTTCCGCGACGGCGGTTGAACACTGAAGCTTTCTTT
CASSQVPRRRLNTEAFF
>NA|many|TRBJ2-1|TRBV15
TGTGCCACCAGCAGAGAAAACGGGGCTTACAATGAGCAGTTCTTC
CATSRENGAYNEQFF
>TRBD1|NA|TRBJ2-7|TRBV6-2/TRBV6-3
TGTGCCAGCAGTTTGAGCCTGGGACAGACCTCCTACGAGCAGTACTTC
CASSLSLGQTSYEQYF
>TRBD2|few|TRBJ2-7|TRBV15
TGTGCCACCAGCAGGGAGCTAGCGGGAGTTGTCGAGCAGTACTTC
CATSRELAGVVEQYF
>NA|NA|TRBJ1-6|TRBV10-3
TGTGCCATCAGTGAGTCGATGGGGGCCAATTCACCCCTCCACTTT
CAISESMGANSPLHF
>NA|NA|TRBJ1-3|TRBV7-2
TGTGCCAGCAGCCCCCCTCTGATCTCTGGAAACACCATATATTTT
CASSPPLISGNTIYF
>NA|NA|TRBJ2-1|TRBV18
TGTGCCAGCTCACCACCCGGGACGCCCCTGCAGTTCTTC
CASSPPGTPLQFF
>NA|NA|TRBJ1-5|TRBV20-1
TGCAGTGCTAGATACGGAAGCAATCAGCCCCAGCATTTT
CSARYGSNQPQHF
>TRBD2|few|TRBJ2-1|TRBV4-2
TGTGCCAGCAGCCGCGACTGGACTAGGGGTCCCGATGAGCAGTTCTTC
CASSRDWTRGPDEQFF
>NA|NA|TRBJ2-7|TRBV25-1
TGTGCCAGCAGTACCAACGGGATAACCGACGAGCAGTACTTC
CASSTNGITDEQYF
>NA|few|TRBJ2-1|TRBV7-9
TGTGCCAGCAGCCCCCAGGTCGGTGAGCAGTTCTTC
CASSPQVGEQFF
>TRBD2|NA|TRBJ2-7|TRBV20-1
TGCAGTGCTAGCCTCATAGCGGGAGCCGCCTACGAGCAGTACTTC
CSASLIAGAAYEQYF
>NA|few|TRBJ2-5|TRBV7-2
TGTGCCAGCAGCTCCGTCCGAGGGATAGAGACCCAGTACTTC
CASSSVRGIETQYF
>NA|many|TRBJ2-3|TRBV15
TGTGCCACCAGCAGAGACATATTATCCACAGATACGCAGTATTTT
CATSRDILSTDTQYF
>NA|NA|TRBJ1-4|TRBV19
TGTGCCAGTAGTATACTAGGGGATAATGAAAAACTGTTTTTT
CASSILGDNEKLFF
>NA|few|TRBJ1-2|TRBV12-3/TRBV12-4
TGTGCCAGCAGTTTTGGCCAGGTTCCTCTCTATGGCTACACCTTC
CASSFGQVPLYGYTF
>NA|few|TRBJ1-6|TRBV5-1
TGCGCCAGCACCCTAACACCTGGTACTGGGAATTCACCCCTCCACTTT
CASTLTPGTGNSPLHF
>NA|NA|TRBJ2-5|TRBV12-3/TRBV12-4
TGTGCCAGCAGCCTACTATGGGGCGAGAGATTAGAGACCCAGTACTTC
CASSLLWGERLETQYF
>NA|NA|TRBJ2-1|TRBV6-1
TGTGCCAGACCAACCCCGACACGGATACAATTCCGGTTGAGAAGTGAGCAGTTCTTC
CARPTPTRIQFRLRSEQFF
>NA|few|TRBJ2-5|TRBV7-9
TGTGCCAGCAGCTTAGGTCTACAAGGAGGAGAGACCCAGTACTTC
CASSLGLQGGETQYF
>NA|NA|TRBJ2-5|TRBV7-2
TGTGCCAGCAGCTTAGTAGGGACACAGTACCAAGAGACCCAGTACTTC
CASSLVGTQYQETQYF
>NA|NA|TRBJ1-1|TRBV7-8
TGTGCCAGCAGCAATACCGACGGGGGCACTGAAGCTTTCTTT
CASSNTDGGTEAFF
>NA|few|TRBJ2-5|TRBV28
TGTGCCAGCAGTTCGGCGGTCCAAGAGACCCAGTACTTC
CASSSAVQETQYF
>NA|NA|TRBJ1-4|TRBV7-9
TGTGCCAGCAGCTCGACCCCAACTAATGAAAAACTGTTTTTT
CASSSTPTNEKLFF
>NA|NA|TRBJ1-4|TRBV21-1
TGTGCCAGCAGCAAAGGCGGGGGGGAGAATGAAAAACTGTTTTTT
CASSKGGGENEKLFF
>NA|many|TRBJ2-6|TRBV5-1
TGCGCCAGCACCCCAGAGGGGAGCTCTGGGGCCAACGTCCTGACTTTC
CASTPEGSSGANVLTF
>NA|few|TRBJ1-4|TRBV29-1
TGCAGCGTTGGGACTCTTCTTAATGAAAAACTGTTTTTT
CSVGTLLNEKLFF
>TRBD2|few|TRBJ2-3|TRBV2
TGTGCCAGCAGTGAATCGGGGGGGGGCAGAACAGATACGCAGTATTTT
CASSESGGGRTDTQYF
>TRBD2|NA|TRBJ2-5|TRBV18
TGTGCCAGCTCTCCTAGCGGGAGGCCGCAAGAGACCCAGTACTTC
CASSPSGRPQETQYF
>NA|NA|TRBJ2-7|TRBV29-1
TGCAGCGTTGAAGGGGGGGAGGCGACGGCCTACGAGCAGTACTTC
CSVEGGEATAYEQYF
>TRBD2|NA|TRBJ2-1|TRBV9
TGTGCCAGCAGCGTAGCGGGGGGGCTTGCAAATGAGCAGTTCTTC
CASSVAGGLANEQFF
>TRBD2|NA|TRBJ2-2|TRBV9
TGTGCCAGCAGCTCGGGACTAGGGGGCACCGGGGAGCTGTTTTTT
CASSSGLGGTGELFF
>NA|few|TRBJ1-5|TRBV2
TGTGCCAGAGGGGGTACAGCTGATAGCAATCAGCCCCAGCATTTT
CARGGTADSNQPQHF
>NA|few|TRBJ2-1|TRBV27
TGTGCCAGCAGTCCTGCTAGGTATGAGCAGTTCTTC
CASSPARYEQFF
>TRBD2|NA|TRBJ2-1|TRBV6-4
TGTGCCAGCAGTGAATTTAGCGGGAGCGGAGGGGGCAATGAGCAGTTCTTC
CASSEFSGSGGGNEQFF
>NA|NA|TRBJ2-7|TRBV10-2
TGCGCCAGCAGTGACCCCCGGGGACAATCCTACGAGCAGTACTTC
CASSDPRGQSYEQYF
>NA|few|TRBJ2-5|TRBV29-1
TGCAGCGTTCTTGGACAGAGGGAGACCCAGTACTTC
CSVLGQRETQYF
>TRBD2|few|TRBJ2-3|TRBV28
TGTGCCAGCCGTAGAGCGGGGTTCACAGATACGCAGTATTTT
CASRRAGFTDTQYF